Listed below are T cell receptor beta chains from one sample, sequenced in a study of blood T cells in healthy people across ages. TCRdb fed the 5' RACE reads into MiXCR, producing one record per CDR3 protein. The data show hundreds of thousands of distinct CDR3 sequences, with around a fifth seen just once and 3% to 4% held by the top ten. What was sequenced was blood. These receptors were collected from a man between 70 and 80 years old in good health. CDR3s include the opening cysteine and the closing phenylalanine or tryptophan. The order of the fields is clone size, J gene, V gene, D gene, CDR3 protein, CDR3 DNA. A D gene is named only where the DNA matches it firmly. Rows give clone size only sometimes, using once, few, many, or a class for an expanded clone.

clone size: few
J gene: TRBJ2-3
V gene: TRBV20-1
D gene: NA
CDR3 protein: CSATTGTDTQYF
CDR3 DNA: TGCAGTGCTACGACAGGAACAGATACGCAGTATTTT

clone size: few
J gene: TRBJ2-7
V gene: TRBV29-1
D gene: TRBD1
CDR3 protein: CSVMHGTGGGEQYF
CDR3 DNA: TGCAGCGTTATGCACGGGACAGGGGGCGGCGAGCAGTACTTC

clone size: NA
J gene: TRBJ2-2
V gene: TRBV3-1
D gene: TRBD2
CDR3 protein: CASSQDGLSGLVRTGELFF
CDR3 DNA: TGTGCCAGCAGCCAAGATGGGTTATCGGGACTAGTGCGGACCGGGGAGCTGTTTTTT

clone size: few
J gene: TRBJ1-2
V gene: TRBV12-3/TRBV12-4
D gene: NA
CDR3 protein: CATGWTKLRYGYTF
CDR3 DNA: TGTGCCACGGGGTGGACGAAACTCCGCTATGGCTACACCTTC

clone size: NA
J gene: TRBJ2-5
V gene: TRBV12-5
D gene: TRBD1
CDR3 protein: CASGLGTGGDLRETQYF
CDR3 DNA: TGTGCTAGTGGTTTGGGGACAGGGGGAGATCTGAGGGAGACCCAGTACTTC

clone size: few
J gene: TRBJ2-7
V gene: TRBV27
D gene: NA
CDR3 protein: CASNGGPRGEQYF
CDR3 DNA: TGTGCCAGCAATGGGGGGCCCCGTGGGGAGCAGTACTTC

clone size: NA
J gene: TRBJ2-7
V gene: TRBV12-3/TRBV12-4
D gene: TRBD1
CDR3 protein: CASTFGTGGYEQYF
CDR3 DNA: TGTGCCAGCACCTTCGGGACAGGGGGCTACGAGCAGTACTTC

clone size: few
J gene: TRBJ1-2
V gene: TRBV24-1
D gene: NA
CDR3 protein: CATIGRGTPGYTF
CDR3 DNA: TGTGCCACCATAGGACGCGGGACACCTGGCTACACCTTC

clone size: few
J gene: TRBJ2-1
V gene: TRBV7-2
D gene: TRBD2
CDR3 protein: CASSPSSGTYNEQFF
CDR3 DNA: TGTGCCAGCAGCCCCAGTAGCGGGACCTACAATGAGCAGTTCTTC

clone size: many
J gene: TRBJ2-7
V gene: TRBV27
D gene: NA
CDR3 protein: CASSLLQRGGLGEQYF
CDR3 DNA: TGTGCCAGCAGTTTATTGCAGCGTGGGGGATTAGGCGAGCAGTACTTC

clone size: few
J gene: TRBJ2-1
V gene: TRBV9
D gene: TRBD1
CDR3 protein: CASSVEQGGSYNEQFF
CDR3 DNA: TGTGCCAGCAGCGTAGAACAGGGGGGTTCCTACAATGAGCAGTTCTTC

clone size: few
J gene: TRBJ2-7
V gene: TRBV10-3
D gene: TRBD2
CDR3 protein: CAISEETSGKDEQYF
CDR3 DNA: TGTGCCATCAGTGAGGAGACTAGCGGGAAGGACGAGCAGTACTTC

clone size: few
J gene: TRBJ2-1
V gene: TRBV6-1
D gene: NA
CDR3 protein: CASSNTYWDLSYNEQFF
CDR3 DNA: TGTGCCAGCAGCAACACTTACTGGGACCTCTCCTACAATGAGCAGTTCTTC

clone size: NA
J gene: TRBJ2-5
V gene: TRBV20-1
D gene: NA
CDR3 protein: CSADSRLETQYF
CDR3 DNA: TGCAGTGCAGATTCCCGACTGGAGACCCAGTACTTC

clone size: many
J gene: TRBJ2-2
V gene: TRBV5-1
D gene: NA
CDR3 protein: CASSLAVGFATPNTGELFF
CDR3 DNA: TGCGCCAGCAGCTTGGCCGTAGGTTTCGCGACACCGAACACCGGGGAGCTGTTTTTT

clone size: NA
J gene: TRBJ2-7
V gene: TRBV5-1
D gene: NA
CDR3 protein: CASSQGRKNYEQYF
CDR3 DNA: TGCGCCAGCAGCCAGGGACGCAAAAACTACGAGCAGTACTTC

clone size: few
J gene: TRBJ2-5
V gene: TRBV24-1
D gene: NA
CDR3 protein: CATSDFIQQETQYF
CDR3 DNA: TGTGCCACCAGTGATTTTATACAGCAAGAGACCCAGTACTTC

clone size: many
J gene: TRBJ2-7
V gene: TRBV27
D gene: TRBD1
CDR3 protein: CASSLRDRGVYEQYF
CDR3 DNA: TGTGCCAGCAGTCTCCGGGACAGGGGGGTCTACGAGCAGTACTTC

clone size: NA
J gene: TRBJ1-1
V gene: TRBV15
D gene: NA
CDR3 protein: CATSRVAKNTEAFF
CDR3 DNA: TGTGCCACCAGCAGAGTTGCCAAGAACACTGAAGCTTTCTTT

clone size: few
J gene: TRBJ2-1
V gene: TRBV24-1
D gene: TRBD2
CDR3 protein: CATSIHGTSGREQFF
CDR3 DNA: TGTGCCACCAGTATTCACGGGACTAGCGGGCGTGAGCAGTTCTTC

clone size: NA
J gene: TRBJ1-4
V gene: TRBV5-8
D gene: NA
CDR3 protein: CASSLEGLPSEKLFF
CDR3 DNA: TGTGCCAGCAGCCTGGAGGGACTCCCGAGTGAAAAACTGTTTTTT

clone size: NA
J gene: TRBJ2-7
V gene: TRBV18
D gene: TRBD2
CDR3 protein: CASSPSSGMIDEQYF
CDR3 DNA: TGTGCCAGCTCACCCTCTAGCGGGATGATCGACGAGCAGTACTTC

clone size: NA
J gene: TRBJ2-5
V gene: TRBV28
D gene: NA
CDR3 protein: CASSLGSKGPETQYF
CDR3 DNA: TGTGCCAGCAGCCTCGGGTCAAAAGGGCCAGAGACCCAGTACTTC

clone size: few
J gene: TRBJ2-1
V gene: TRBV5-6
D gene: TRBD2
CDR3 protein: CASSSSGSTYNGQFF
CDR3 DNA: TGTGCCAGCAGCTCCAGCGGGAGCACCTACAATGGGCAGTTCTTC

clone size: NA
J gene: TRBJ2-1
V gene: TRBV4-1
D gene: NA
CDR3 protein: CASSQDLGTTNNEQFF
CDR3 DNA: TGCGCCAGCAGCCAAGACCTCGGGACCACCAACAATGAGCAGTTCTTC

clone size: NA
J gene: TRBJ1-1
V gene: TRBV3-1
D gene: TRBD1
CDR3 protein: CASSYRGGAEAFF
CDR3 DNA: TGTGCCAGCAGCTACAGGGGAGGCGCTGAAGCTTTCTTT

clone size: NA
J gene: TRBJ2-2
V gene: TRBV29-1
D gene: TRBD2
CDR3 protein: CSVRTSVNTGELFF
CDR3 DNA: TGCAGCGTGCGGACTAGCGTTAACACCGGGGAGCTGTTTTTT

clone size: NA
J gene: TRBJ2-1
V gene: TRBV5-5
D gene: TRBD1
CDR3 protein: CASSLWYTTGGDEQFF
CDR3 DNA: TGTGCCAGCAGCTTGTGGTACACGACAGGGGGCGATGAGCAGTTCTTC

clone size: few
J gene: TRBJ1-1
V gene: TRBV3-1
D gene: NA
CDR3 protein: CASSKGANTEAFF
CDR3 DNA: TGTGCCAGCAGCAAAGGGGCTAACACTGAAGCTTTCTTT

clone size: few
J gene: TRBJ2-5
V gene: TRBV7-9
D gene: NA
CDR3 protein: CASSLDTVQETQYF
CDR3 DNA: TGTGCCAGCAGCTTAGATACAGTCCAAGAGACCCAGTACTTC

clone size: few
J gene: TRBJ2-5
V gene: TRBV18
D gene: NA
CDR3 protein: CASSPPRGTQETQYF
CDR3 DNA: TGTGCCAGCTCACCACCCCGGGGGACCCAAGAGACCCAGTACTTC

clone size: NA
J gene: TRBJ1-1
V gene: TRBV19
D gene: TRBD1
CDR3 protein: CASSINGRQGNTEAFF
CDR3 DNA: TGTGCCAGTAGTATTAATGGTAGACAGGGGAACACTGAAGCTTTCTTT

clone size: few
J gene: TRBJ1-1
V gene: TRBV9
D gene: NA
CDR3 protein: CASSVGTWGTEAFF
CDR3 DNA: TGTGCCAGCAGCGTTGGGACATGGGGGACTGAAGCTTTCTTT

clone size: many
J gene: TRBJ2-5
V gene: TRBV20-1
D gene: NA
CDR3 protein: CSARDSGLETQYF
CDR3 DNA: TGCAGTGCTAGAGATTCAGGTTTGGAGACCCAGTACTTC

clone size: NA
J gene: TRBJ2-7
V gene: TRBV6-2/TRBV6-3
D gene: TRBD2
CDR3 protein: CASSYWTSQTYEQYF
CDR3 DNA: TGTGCCAGCAGTTACTGGACTAGCCAAACCTACGAGCAGTACTTC

clone size: few
J gene: TRBJ2-5
V gene: TRBV7-9
D gene: TRBD1
CDR3 protein: CASSLGDRGSQETQYF
CDR3 DNA: TGTGCCAGCAGCTTAGGTGACAGGGGGAGCCAAGAGACCCAGTACTTC

clone size: NA
J gene: TRBJ2-5
V gene: TRBV28
D gene: NA
CDR3 protein: CASSPPRRETQYF
CDR3 DNA: TGTGCCAGCAGTCCCCCGCGGCGGGAGACCCAGTACTTC

clone size: few
J gene: TRBJ2-7
V gene: TRBV29-1
D gene: TRBD2
CDR3 protein: CSVEATNLAGVRYEQYF
CDR3 DNA: TGCAGCGTTGAGGCCACTAACTTAGCGGGTGTACGCTACGAGCAGTACTTC

clone size: few
J gene: TRBJ1-3
V gene: TRBV29-1
D gene: NA
CDR3 protein: CSVATSSGNTIYF
CDR3 DNA: TGCAGCGTCGCGACAAGCTCTGGAAACACCATATATTTT

clone size: NA
J gene: TRBJ1-2
V gene: TRBV20-1
D gene: NA
CDR3 protein: CSGGRGLDYGYTF
CDR3 DNA: TGCAGTGGCGGGAGGGGTTTGGACTATGGCTACACTTTC

clone size: NA
J gene: TRBJ2-3
V gene: TRBV7-3
D gene: TRBD2
CDR3 protein: CANSLGTSGSTDTQYF
CDR3 DNA: TGTGCCAACAGCCTCGGGACTAGCGGGAGTACAGATACGCAGTATTTT

clone size: few
J gene: TRBJ2-5
V gene: TRBV29-1
D gene: TRBD1
CDR3 protein: CSVEDGQGASETQYF
CDR3 DNA: TGCAGCGTTGAAGACGGACAGGGGGCTTCGGAGACCCAGTACTTC

clone size: many
J gene: TRBJ1-2
V gene: TRBV29-1
D gene: NA
CDR3 protein: CSVAGPQGYTF
CDR3 DNA: TGCAGCGTTGCGGGGCCGCAGGGCTACACCTTC